Listed below are T cell receptor beta chains from one sample, sequenced in a study of T cells in Graves' hyperthyroidism and ophthalmopathy. MiXCR, applied by TCRdb to the multiplex PCR reads, yields one record per CDR3 protein. The data show fewer than 750,000 distinct CDR3 sequences, approximately 15% seen once. The sample comprised blood. Receptors were obtained from a woman aged 40 to 49 with Graves' ophthalmopathy. CDR3s leave out the opening cysteine and the closing phenylalanine or tryptophan. Fields, in order: J gene, V gene, clone size, CDR3 protein. Rows may omit the clone size; those that give it use once, few, many or a size class.

TRBJ2-5	TRBV5-1	.	ASSLGAGRKETQY
TRBJ1-2	TRBV20-1	.	SAGTGSSNYGYT
TRBJ2-7	TRBV28	many	ASSLQDPHEQY
TRBJ1-5	TRBV28	few	ASSFEVAGNQPQH
TRBJ2-1	TRBV6-5	many	ASSTIQLAGLYNEQF
TRBJ1-1	TRBV25-1	many	ASSGPVSNTEAF
TRBJ1-1	TRBV28	many	ASSLSLWTFMNTEAF
TRBJ2-7	TRBV20-1	many	SARRLAGVGSYEQY
TRBJ2-7	TRBV7-6	many	ASSLAPGPYEQY
TRBJ2-2	TRBV9	.	ASSFPGTSANTGELF
TRBJ1-5	TRBV27	few	ASSLLRSNQPQH
TRBJ2-7	TRBV5-1	many	ASSWESLSSYEQY
TRBJ2-7	TRBV29-1	many	SVVEGSKGEQY
TRBJ1-5	TRBV28	.	ASSPNTRNQPQH
TRBJ2-5	TRBV7-9	many	ASSLEDQPQY
TRBJ2-6	TRBV4-2	.	ASSQPRDRASTGANVLT
TRBJ2-5	TRBV12-3/TRBV12-4	few	ASTPRTGQETQY
TRBJ1-6	TRBV5-1	few	ASSPSRTADNSPLH
TRBJ1-5	TRBV13	many	ASSFGPINQPQH
TRBJ2-5	TRBV18	few	ASSPPTSGRRWSETQY
TRBJ1-2	TRBV14	many	ASSHLNYGYT
TRBJ1-3	TRBV20-1	.	SARARNYTIY
TRBJ1-1	TRBV19	few	ASRTGRGSEAF
TRBJ2-6	TRBV11-2	few	ASSLGHFPSGANVLT
TRBJ1-6	TRBV30	many	AGHRDNSPLH
TRBJ2-7	TRBV7-8	.	ASSLDYYSYEQY
TRBJ1-2	TRBV24-1	many	ATSDNRDSRGYT
TRBJ1-2	TRBV4-1	.	ASSQDIVPDGYT
TRBJ1-2	TRBV12-5	many	ASVPTSSPLSGYT
TRBJ1-5	TRBV2	many	ASSEALLRGRQPQH
TRBJ2-7	TRBV7-2	many	ASSLGGGREQY
TRBJ2-5	TRBV11-3	many	ASSLDPMTGQETQY
TRBJ1-1	TRBV10-3	many	AISAHGTVNTEAF
TRBJ1-2	TRBV28	many	ASSTRQGGRGYT
TRBJ2-7	TRBV19	many	ASSIDGLQPYEQY
TRBJ2-7	TRBV20-1	many	SATDPVYEQY
TRBJ1-1	TRBV6-2/TRBV6-3	.	ASSYMAYTEAF
TRBJ1-2	TRBV7-8	many	ASSLDWTYYGYT
TRBJ1-5	TRBV7-1	many	ASSSGTGRPFEYSNQPQH
TRBJ1-5	TRBV12-3/TRBV12-4	many	ASSWSRESNQPQH
TRBJ2-7	TRBV4-3	few	ASSPSSGAIYEQY